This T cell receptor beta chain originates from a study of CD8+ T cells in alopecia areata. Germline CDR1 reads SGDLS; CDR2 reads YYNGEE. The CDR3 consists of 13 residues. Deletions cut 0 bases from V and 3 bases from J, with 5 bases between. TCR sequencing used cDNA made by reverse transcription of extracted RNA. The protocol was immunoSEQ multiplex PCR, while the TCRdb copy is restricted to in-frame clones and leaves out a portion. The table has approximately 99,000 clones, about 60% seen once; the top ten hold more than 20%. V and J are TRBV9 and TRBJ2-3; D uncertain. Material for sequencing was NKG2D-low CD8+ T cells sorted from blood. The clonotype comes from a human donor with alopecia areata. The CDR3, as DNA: TGTGCCAGCAGCGTAGAGAGTACAGATACGCAGTATTTT. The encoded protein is CASSVESTDTQYF.